These T cell receptor beta chains were read from a single sample in a study of T cell changes during pregnancy in multiple sclerosis. Produced via immunoSEQ multiplex PCR; TCRdb's table is partial and in-frame only. The sample has about 41,000 clones; roughly 90% are singletons. The material was CD8+ T cells from peripheral blood mononuclear cells, obtained in the third trimester of pregnancy. These receptors originate from a female donor with multiple sclerosis, enrolled in a pregnancy study. Each CDR3 is given with its conserved first and last residue. The order of the fields is D gene, clone size, V gene, J gene, CDR3 DNA, CDR3 protein. A D gene is named only where the DNA matches it firmly. Some rows mark clone size as missing; the rest say once, few, many or name a class of expanded clone.

d_call: .; clone_size: .; v_call: TRBV7-7; j_call: TRBJ1-3; cdr3_nt: TGTGCCAGCAGCTCCCCCGGGTCCGTGGACTCTGGAAACACCATATATTTT; cdr3_aa: CASSSPGSVDSGNTIYF
d_call: .; clone_size: .; v_call: TRBV19; j_call: TRBJ1-6; cdr3_nt: TGTGCCAGTAGTACCGGACTGCAATCACCCCTCCACTTT; cdr3_aa: CASSTGLQSPLHF
d_call: .; clone_size: .; v_call: TRBV5-6; j_call: TRBJ2-7; cdr3_nt: TGTGCCAGCAGCTTGTCGTGGAGTGTAAACGAGCAGTACTTC; cdr3_aa: CASSLSWSVNEQYF
d_call: .; clone_size: .; v_call: TRBV7-9; j_call: TRBJ2-3; cdr3_nt: TGTGCCAGCAGTCCGGACTCAGATACGCAGTATTTT; cdr3_aa: CASSPDSDTQYF
d_call: .; clone_size: .; v_call: TRBV7-2; j_call: TRBJ2-3; cdr3_nt: TGTGCCAGCAGTCCCGGGGTCTATTTAGATACGCAGTATTTT; cdr3_aa: CASSPGVYLDTQYF
d_call: .; clone_size: .; v_call: TRBV28; j_call: TRBJ2-3; cdr3_nt: TGTGCCAGCAGTTTGTTTGTGGGAGACAGCACAGATACGCAGTATTTT; cdr3_aa: CASSLFVGDSTDTQYF
d_call: TRBD1; clone_size: .; v_call: TRBV7-7; j_call: TRBJ1-2; cdr3_nt: TGTGCCAGCAGCTTAGGACAGGGGGAAGTCTATGGCTACACCTTC; cdr3_aa: CASSLGQGEVYGYTF
d_call: .; clone_size: .; v_call: TRBV19; j_call: TRBJ1-1; cdr3_nt: TGTGCCAGTAGTATGTCAGGAAACACTGAAGCTTTCTTT; cdr3_aa: CASSMSGNTEAFF
d_call: .; clone_size: few; v_call: TRBV7-9; j_call: TRBJ2-7; cdr3_nt: TGTGCCAGCAGCTCTACTAGCCCCAACGAGCAGTACTTC; cdr3_aa: CASSSTSPNEQYF
d_call: .; clone_size: .; v_call: TRBV9; j_call: TRBJ1-2; cdr3_nt: TGTGCCAGCAGCGAGAACACAGGTTTTTATGGCTACACCTTC; cdr3_aa: CASSENTGFYGYTF
d_call: .; clone_size: .; v_call: TRBV9; j_call: TRBJ2-3; cdr3_nt: TGTGCCAGCAGCGTACTTCAGGGAAGTCAAACAGATACGCAGTATTTT; cdr3_aa: CASSVLQGSQTDTQYF
d_call: .; clone_size: once; v_call: TRBV6-6; j_call: TRBJ1-4; cdr3_nt: TGTGCCAGCAGTTTCGACGGAGCAACTAATGAAAAACTGTTTTTT; cdr3_aa: CASSFDGATNEKLFF
d_call: TRBD2; clone_size: .; v_call: TRBV6-1; j_call: TRBJ2-1; cdr3_nt: TGTGCCAGTCTAGCGGGCGAGTCATACAATGAGCAGTTCTTC; cdr3_aa: CASLAGESYNEQFF
d_call: TRBD1; clone_size: .; v_call: TRBV30; j_call: TRBJ2-3; cdr3_nt: TGTGCCTGGAGCGGGACAGGGTCCGCAGATACGCAGTATTTT; cdr3_aa: CAWSGTGSADTQYF
d_call: .; clone_size: .; v_call: TRBV7-2; j_call: TRBJ2-7; cdr3_nt: TGTGCCAGCAGCTTAGATCTAGTATCCGAGCAGTACTTC; cdr3_aa: CASSLDLVSEQYF
d_call: .; clone_size: .; v_call: TRBV19; j_call: TRBJ2-3; cdr3_nt: TGTGCCAGTAGTATACTAGGAGGAGATACGCAGTATTTT; cdr3_aa: CASSILGGDTQYF
d_call: TRBD2; clone_size: .; v_call: TRBV28; j_call: TRBJ2-1; cdr3_nt: TGTGCCAGCAGTTTCCTTAGCGGGGGGTACTACAATGAGCAGTTCTTC; cdr3_aa: CASSFLSGGYYNEQFF
d_call: .; clone_size: .; v_call: TRBV7-9; j_call: TRBJ2-3; cdr3_nt: TGTGCCAGCGATAGTAGCACAGATACGCAGTATTTT; cdr3_aa: CASDSSTDTQYF
d_call: .; clone_size: .; v_call: TRBV6-5; j_call: TRBJ1-2; cdr3_nt: TGTGCCAGCAGTTACGCTCAGGGGCTTAACTATGGCTACACCTTC; cdr3_aa: CASSYAQGLNYGYTF
d_call: .; clone_size: .; v_call: TRBV19; j_call: TRBJ2-5; cdr3_nt: TGTGCCAGTAGTCAGGGGTCTTGGGGCCAAGAGACCCAGTACTTC; cdr3_aa: CASSQGSWGQETQYF
d_call: .; clone_size: .; v_call: TRBV27; j_call: TRBJ2-2; cdr3_nt: TGTGCCAGCAGTTTATCACTAGCCCATGCGAACACCGGGGAGCTGTTTTTT; cdr3_aa: CASSLSLAHANTGELFF
d_call: .; clone_size: .; v_call: TRBV9; j_call: TRBJ2-2; cdr3_nt: TGTGCCAGCAGCTACGATTCGGTTTCGAACACCGGGGAGCTGTTTTTT; cdr3_aa: CASSYDSVSNTGELFF
d_call: TRBD2; clone_size: .; v_call: TRBV10-3; j_call: TRBJ2-1; cdr3_nt: TGTGCCATCAGTGAGTCTGAGCGGGGCCCCTACAATGAGCAGTTCTTC; cdr3_aa: CAISESERGPYNEQFF
d_call: TRBD2; clone_size: .; v_call: TRBV19; j_call: TRBJ2-2; cdr3_nt: TGTGCCAGTAGTATCTCGGCTAGCGGGGGGGCCGCCGGGGAGCTGTTTTTT; cdr3_aa: CASSISASGGAAGELFF
d_call: TRBD2; clone_size: once; v_call: TRBV9; j_call: TRBJ2-1; cdr3_nt: TGTGCCAGCAGCGGTAGCGGGAGCCGGAATGAGCAGTTCTTC; cdr3_aa: CASSGSGSRNEQFF
d_call: TRBD1; clone_size: .; v_call: TRBV11-3; j_call: TRBJ1-3; cdr3_nt: TGTGCCACCTGTAGGGGGGGCAGGGGGCCAAGCTCTGGAAACACCATATATTTT; cdr3_aa: CATCRGGRGPSSGNTIYF
d_call: TRBD2; clone_size: .; v_call: TRBV19; j_call: TRBJ2-7; cdr3_nt: TGTGCCAGTAGTATAGATCTGCTAGCGGGGGACCTATTTTCCTACGAGCAGTACTTC; cdr3_aa: CASSIDLLAGDLFSYEQYF
d_call: TRBD2; clone_size: .; v_call: TRBV5-6; j_call: TRBJ2-7; cdr3_nt: TGTGCCAGCAGCCTTACAGTTGGGGGGGTAAGGGACGAGCAGTACTTC; cdr3_aa: CASSLTVGGVRDEQYF
d_call: .; clone_size: .; v_call: TRBV6-6; j_call: TRBJ2-5; cdr3_nt: TGTGCCAGCAGCCTAGGAGATGAAGGCCAAGAGACCCAGTACTTC; cdr3_aa: CASSLGDEGQETQYF
d_call: TRBD1; clone_size: .; v_call: TRBV28; j_call: TRBJ2-5; cdr3_nt: TGTGCCAGCAGTACTCAGGGGGCCCCTCATGCGGAGACCCAGTACTTC; cdr3_aa: CASSTQGAPHAETQYF
d_call: .; clone_size: .; v_call: TRBV9; j_call: TRBJ2-7; cdr3_nt: TGTGCCAGCAGCCCCGGCGGCGGAAACTACGAGCAGTACTTC; cdr3_aa: CASSPGGGNYEQYF
d_call: .; clone_size: .; v_call: TRBV4-1; j_call: TRBJ2-7; cdr3_nt: TGCGCCAGCAGCCAAGCCAAGGGGGCCTACGAGCAGTACTTC; cdr3_aa: CASSQAKGAYEQYF
d_call: .; clone_size: .; v_call: TRBV27; j_call: TRBJ2-3; cdr3_nt: TGTGCCAGCAGTTCGGGGGGCACAGATACGCAGTATTTT; cdr3_aa: CASSSGGTDTQYF
d_call: .; clone_size: once; v_call: TRBV28; j_call: TRBJ1-2; cdr3_nt: TGTGCCAGCAGCCCGTCCGCGGGGGAAGCTAACTATGGCTACACCTTC; cdr3_aa: CASSPSAGEANYGYTF
d_call: TRBD1; clone_size: .; v_call: TRBV19; j_call: TRBJ1-2; cdr3_nt: TGTGCCAGTACCCCGACAGGGAGCTACTATGGCTACACCTTC; cdr3_aa: CASTPTGSYYGYTF
d_call: .; clone_size: .; v_call: TRBV30; j_call: TRBJ1-2; cdr3_nt: TGTGCCTGGTTCCAGGGGTTCGCGGGCTACACCTTC; cdr3_aa: CAWFQGFAGYTF
d_call: TRBD2; clone_size: .; v_call: TRBV7-6; j_call: TRBJ2-7; cdr3_nt: TGTGCCAGCAGCTTAGGGTTCGGCGGGGGTCCCTACGAGCAGTACTTC; cdr3_aa: CASSLGFGGGPYEQYF
d_call: TRBD2; clone_size: .; v_call: TRBV7-9; j_call: TRBJ2-7; cdr3_nt: TGTGCCAGCAGCACACTAGCGGGGGGGCCGGACGAGCAGTACTTC; cdr3_aa: CASSTLAGGPDEQYF
d_call: .; clone_size: .; v_call: TRBV19; j_call: TRBJ2-7; cdr3_nt: TGTGCCAGTAGTCCGGGACTGATCTACGAGCAGTACTTC; cdr3_aa: CASSPGLIYEQYF
d_call: TRBD1; clone_size: few; v_call: TRBV15; j_call: TRBJ2-2; cdr3_nt: TGTGCCACCAGCAGAGGGACAGGGGACACCGGGGAGCTGTTTTTT; cdr3_aa: CATSRGTGDTGELFF
d_call: .; clone_size: .; v_call: TRBV18; j_call: TRBJ2-2; cdr3_nt: TGTGCCAGCTCACCAGCGGGCTACGCGAACACCGGGGAGCTGTTTTTT; cdr3_aa: CASSPAGYANTGELFF
d_call: .; clone_size: .; v_call: TRBV7-9; j_call: TRBJ1-2; cdr3_nt: TGTGCCAGCAGCTTAGGAACACCCAGATATGGCTACACCTTC; cdr3_aa: CASSLGTPRYGYTF
d_call: TRBD2; clone_size: .; v_call: TRBV5-1; j_call: TRBJ2-7; cdr3_nt: TGCGCCAGCAGCTTAAAACTAGCGGGAGTTTACGAGCAGTACTTC; cdr3_aa: CASSLKLAGVYEQYF
d_call: TRBD1; clone_size: .; v_call: TRBV19; j_call: TRBJ2-7; cdr3_nt: TGTGCCAGTAGTATAGGGGACAGGGAGGATGACGAGCAGTACTTC; cdr3_aa: CASSIGDREDDEQYF
d_call: .; clone_size: .; v_call: TRBV19; j_call: TRBJ1-6; cdr3_nt: TGTGCCAGTACTGACGCGGGGGCCCTGAATAATTCACCCCTCCACTTT; cdr3_aa: CASTDAGALNNSPLHF
d_call: .; clone_size: .; v_call: TRBV5-4; j_call: TRBJ2-7; cdr3_nt: TGTGCCAGCAGCTTGGGCAGGGTAAACTACGAGCAGTACTTC; cdr3_aa: CASSLGRVNYEQYF
d_call: .; clone_size: .; v_call: TRBV27; j_call: TRBJ2-3; cdr3_nt: TGTGCCAGCACGGACTCCCTCCCGCTAGGGACAGATACGCAGTATTTT; cdr3_aa: CASTDSLPLGTDTQYF
d_call: .; clone_size: .; v_call: TRBV5-5; j_call: TRBJ1-1; cdr3_nt: TGTGCCAGCAGCTTCGGGACTGAAGCTTTCTTT; cdr3_aa: CASSFGTEAFF